This entry is about one TCR beta chain. Repertoires were generated with immunoSEQ multiplex PCR, while TCRdb's copy carries only in-frame clones and drops some. The repertoire includes more than 200,000 clones, 85% to 95% of them detected once, and 1.9% sits in the top ten. These data belong to a study of blood T cell repertoires in COVID-19. For the study at large: Whether acute or convalescent, the COVID-19 samples came from the United States, Italy and Spain. Sources were T cells, B-cell-depleted T cells, or PBMCs; the material itself was cDNA or gDNA.

V shed 6 bases and J shed 5 bases, with 10 bases lying between them. The germline gives CDR1 LNHDA, CDR2 SQIVND (reference sequence). The CDR3 runs 13 residues. Individuals drawn from about two dozen US areas were roughly 18 to 89 years old. Participant-reported clinical history was the basis for cohort assignment. The chain carries TRBV19 and TRBJ1-4; possibly TRBD1 for D (6 bases). The source material was PBMCs or T cells enriched from blood (not recorded which). The sequence came from a woman under 30 who had recovered from COVID-19. CDR3: CASRGHPNEKLFF. As DNA, the CDR3 is TGTGCCAGTAGGGGACATCCAAATGAAAAACTGTTTTTT.